Given below is one T cell receptor beta chain in context. Here immunoSEQ multiplex PCR was the method, and the copy in TCRdb shows in-frame clones only, minus some. The table lists tens of thousands of clones, 86% of them singletons. The CDR3 is 15 amino acids. V lost 3 bases, J lost 6 bases, and 3 bases stayed unmatched. Germline-derived CDR1 and CDR2 are SNHLY and FYNNEI. This entry is derived from a study of technical replicates of blood from a handful of donors. Sequenced material: PBMCs. V usage is TRBV2 and J usage is TRBJ2-2; TRBD2 matches at 11 bases. This TCR derives from a human donor in good health. Some clones in this sample may be carry-over from other donors' samples. The CDR3 protein is CASSDLAGGPGELFF. CDR3 in DNA: TGTGCCAGCAGTGACCTAGCGGGAGGACCCGGGGAGCTGTTTTTT.